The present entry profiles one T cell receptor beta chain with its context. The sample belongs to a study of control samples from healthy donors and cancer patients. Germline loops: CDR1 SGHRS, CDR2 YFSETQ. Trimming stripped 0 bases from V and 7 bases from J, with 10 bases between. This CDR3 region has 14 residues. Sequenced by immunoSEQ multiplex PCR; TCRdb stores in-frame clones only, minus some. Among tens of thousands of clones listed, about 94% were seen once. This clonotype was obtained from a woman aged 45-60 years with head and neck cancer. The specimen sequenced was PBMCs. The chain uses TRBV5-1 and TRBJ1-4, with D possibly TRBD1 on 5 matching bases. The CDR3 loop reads CASSLEGPGEKLFF. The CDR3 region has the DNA TGCGCCAGCAGCTTGGAGGGGCCGGGTGAAAAACTGTTTTTT.